The clone carrying this T cell receptor (beta chain) was detected ten times or more. The target antigen is unknown. This CDR3 contains 12 residues. The V end lost 7 bases, the J end lost 1 base, and 10 bases lay between the germline ends. Germline CDR1 and CDR2: SQVTM and ANQGSEA. One entry per CDR3 protein, called by TCRdb with MiXCR from the 5' RACE reads. This sample carries fewer than 250,000 distinct CDR3 sequences, roughly 7.5% of them seen once, and the ten largest clones take under 6%. This sample was included in a study of identical twins. Study observations and caveats: Zero-insertion findings could be partly confounded by invariant cells (MAIT and iNKT cells). Cord blood's abundant beta clonotypes had fewer insertions, unlike memory repertoires. Low generation probability was overrepresented in out-of-frame alpha sequences shared by twins.

Another study also made use of these data, one on yellow fever vaccine responses in identical twins.

This receptor was obtained from a woman between 18 and 29 years old in good health. The gene calls are TRBV29-1 and TRBJ1-1; D gene uncertain. Sequenced sample: CD8+ T cells sorted from blood. CDR3 protein: CSGGRENTEAFF. As DNA, the CDR3 is TGCAGCGGAGGACGAGAGAACACTGAAGCTTTCTTT.